The source of this T cell receptor (beta chain) is a study of cytomegalovirus exposure and HLA in healthy donors. Study as a whole: A later analysis reported the approximately 120 validation repertoires used the same platform as the 500 to 800 first-cohort repertoires. Study conclusions and caveats: CMV antigen specificity of three CMV-associated chains was confirmed in vitro. The authors enumerated over 150 TCR beta chains as linked to cytomegalovirus.

Germline CDR1 is PRHDT and CDR2 is FYEKMQ (reference sequence). Trimming shortened V by 2 bases and J by 2 bases, and 7 bases separated the two germline ends. The CDR3 contains 13 residues. The donors were in the roughly 120-subject validation cohort, distinct from the 666-subject first cohort. Concerning this clone itself: Antigen specificity is unknown.

Generated by immunoSEQ multiplex PCR, the TCRdb table keeps only in-frame clones and is missing some. The sample records under 150,000 clones, around nine tenths being singletons. The chain uses TRBV13 and TRBJ2-7; D is ambiguous. The sequenced material came from PBMCs. This clonotype originated in a young man in good health and CMV-seropositive. The CDR3 DNA reads as TGTGCCAGCAGCTTATACAGTGCCTACGAGCAGTACTTC. Translation: CASSLYSAYEQYF.